This T cell receptor beta chain stems from a study of brain T cells in children with intractable seizures. Trimming removed 0 bases from V and 8 bases from J; junction bases left unmatched: 7. The germline gives CDR1 SGHRS, CDR2 YFSETQ. The CDR3 spans 15 residues. The protocol was immunoSEQ multiplex PCR, while the TCRdb copy is restricted to in-frame clones and leaves out a portion. The table lists tens of thousands of clones, around 91% of them singletons. The rearrangement uses TRBV5-1 and TRBJ2-1, with TRBD2 matching 8 bases. The sequence came from a girl aged 2 to 9 with Rasmussen encephalitis and intractable seizures. The sequencing used peripheral blood, collected at surgery. Here the CDR3 reads CASSLDGRAWDEQFF. CDR3 nucleotide sequence: TGCGCCAGCAGCTTGGACGGGAGGGCCTGGGATGAGCAGTTCTTC.